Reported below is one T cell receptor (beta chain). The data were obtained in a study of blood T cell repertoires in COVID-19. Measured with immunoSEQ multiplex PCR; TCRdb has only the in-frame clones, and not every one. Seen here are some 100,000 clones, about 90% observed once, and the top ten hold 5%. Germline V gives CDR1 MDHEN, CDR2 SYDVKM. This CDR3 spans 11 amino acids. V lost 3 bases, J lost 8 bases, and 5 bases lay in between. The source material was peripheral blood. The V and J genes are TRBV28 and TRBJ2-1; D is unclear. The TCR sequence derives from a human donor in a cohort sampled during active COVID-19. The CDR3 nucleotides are TGTGCCAGCAGTTTCGAGTATGAGCAGTTCTTC. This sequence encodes CASSFEYEQFF.